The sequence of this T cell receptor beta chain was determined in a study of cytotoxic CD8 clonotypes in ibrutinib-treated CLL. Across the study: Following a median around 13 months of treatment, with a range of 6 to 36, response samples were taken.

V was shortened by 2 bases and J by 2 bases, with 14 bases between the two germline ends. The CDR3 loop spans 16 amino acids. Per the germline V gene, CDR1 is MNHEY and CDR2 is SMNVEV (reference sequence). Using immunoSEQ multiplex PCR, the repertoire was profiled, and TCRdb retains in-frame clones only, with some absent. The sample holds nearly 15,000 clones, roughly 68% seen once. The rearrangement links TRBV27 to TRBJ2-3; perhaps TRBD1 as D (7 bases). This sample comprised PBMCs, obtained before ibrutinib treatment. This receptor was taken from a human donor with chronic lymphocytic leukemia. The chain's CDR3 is CASSLRRQGLTDTQYF. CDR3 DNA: TGTGCCAGCAGTTTACGCCGACAGGGACTCACAGATACGCAGTATTTT.